Sequencing of this TCR beta chain was carried out in a study of T cells in Graves' hyperthyroidism and ophthalmopathy. Study-level points and caveats: Most clonotypes expanded in the thyroid (above 0.001) were also present in blood.

Germline CDR1 reads MNHEY; CDR2 reads SVGAGI. Trimming took 8 bases from V and 7 from J, leaving 18 bases between them. CDR3 length: 14 amino acids. The CDR3 regions of TCR beta were amplified from RNA transcripts. The HTBI primer set was used in a first-round RT-PCR of the TCR CDR3. Each CDR3 protein is one row after TCRdb ran MiXCR on the multiplex PCR reads. Of about 640,000 distinct CDR3 sequences listed, about 45% are singletons. This clonotype was observed at least ten times. Its target is unknown. The V call is TRBV6-5, the J call TRBJ1-5; maybe TRBD1 (6 bases). The clonotype originates from an adult man with Graves' disease, either hyperthyroidism or ophthalmopathy (not recorded which). The sequencing sample was made of peripheral blood or thyroid tissue (not recorded which). Here the CDR3 reads CASAQGNVGQPQHF. As DNA, the CDR3 is TGTGCCAGCGCGCAGGGGAATGTTGGACAGCCCCAGCATTTT.